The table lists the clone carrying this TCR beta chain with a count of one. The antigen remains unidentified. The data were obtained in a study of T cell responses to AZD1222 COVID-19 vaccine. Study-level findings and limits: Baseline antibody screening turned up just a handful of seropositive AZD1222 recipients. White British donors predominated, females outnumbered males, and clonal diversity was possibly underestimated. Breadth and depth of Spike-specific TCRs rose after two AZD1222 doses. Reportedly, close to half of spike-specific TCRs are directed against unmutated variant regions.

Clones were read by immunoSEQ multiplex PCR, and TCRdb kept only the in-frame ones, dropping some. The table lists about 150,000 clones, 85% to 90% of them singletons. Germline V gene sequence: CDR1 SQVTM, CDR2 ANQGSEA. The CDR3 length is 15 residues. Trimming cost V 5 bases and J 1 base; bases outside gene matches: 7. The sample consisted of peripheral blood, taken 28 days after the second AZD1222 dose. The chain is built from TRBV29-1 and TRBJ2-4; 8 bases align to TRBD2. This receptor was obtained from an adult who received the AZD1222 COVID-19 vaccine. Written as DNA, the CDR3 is TGCAGCGTTATAGAAGGCGGGAGGGCCAAAAACATTCAGTACTTC. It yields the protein CSVIEGGRAKNIQYF.